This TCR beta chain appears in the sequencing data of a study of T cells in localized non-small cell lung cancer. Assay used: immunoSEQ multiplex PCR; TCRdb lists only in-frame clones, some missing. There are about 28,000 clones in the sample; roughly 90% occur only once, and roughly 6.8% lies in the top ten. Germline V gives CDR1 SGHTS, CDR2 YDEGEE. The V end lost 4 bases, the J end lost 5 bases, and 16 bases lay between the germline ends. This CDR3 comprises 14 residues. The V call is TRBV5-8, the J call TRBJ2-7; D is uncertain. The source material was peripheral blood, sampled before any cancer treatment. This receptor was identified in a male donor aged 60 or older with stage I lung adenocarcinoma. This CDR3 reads CASSPSERKNEQYF. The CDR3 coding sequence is TGTGCCAGCAGCCCCTCCGAGAGGAAAAACGAGCAGTACTTC.